This is a list of T cell receptor beta chains from one sample in a study of CD8 T cells in Susac syndrome. TCRdb re-analysed the immunoSEQ multiplex PCR reads in MiXCR, keeping a single row per CDR3 protein. This sample yields some 120,000 distinct CDR3 sequences, of which about 90% are seen a single time; about 0.14% belongs to the top ten. Material for sequencing was CD4+ T cells from PBMCs. The source is a human donor in good health. CDR3s include the opening cysteine and the closing phenylalanine or tryptophan. A D gene is named only where the DNA matches it firmly. Clone size is given for some rows only: seen once, a few or many times, or a class if the clone is expanded.

j_call: TRBJ2-1; clone_size: once; d_call: -; v_call: TRBV14; cdr3_aa: CASSLEAARGEQFF; cdr3_nt: TGTGCCAGCAGCTTAGAGGCTGCGAGGGGTGAGCAGTTCTTC
j_call: TRBJ1-2; clone_size: -; d_call: -; v_call: TRBV20-1; cdr3_aa: CSAVQAVRGYTF; cdr3_nt: TGCAGTGCGGTACAGGCCGTAAGGGGCTACACCTTC
j_call: TRBJ1-4; clone_size: -; d_call: -; v_call: TRBV14; cdr3_aa: CASSQGQANEKLFF; cdr3_nt: TGTGCCAGCAGCCAAGGGCAGGCTAATGAAAAACTGTTTTTT
j_call: TRBJ1-1; clone_size: -; d_call: -; v_call: TRBV5-1; cdr3_aa: CASSLSVLNTEAFF; cdr3_nt: TGCGCCAGCAGCTTATCAGTTCTGAACACTGAAGCTTTCTTT
j_call: TRBJ2-7; clone_size: once; d_call: -; v_call: TRBV5-1; cdr3_aa: CASSLEGRGPSYEQYF; cdr3_nt: TGCGCCAGCAGCTTGGAAGGGAGGGGGCCCTCCTACGAGCAGTACTTC
j_call: TRBJ2-7; clone_size: -; d_call: -; v_call: TRBV27; cdr3_aa: CASSPTQTGRSYEQYF; cdr3_nt: TGTGCCAGCAGTCCCACCCAGACAGGGAGGTCCTACGAGCAGTACTTC
j_call: TRBJ1-6; clone_size: -; d_call: TRBD1; v_call: TRBV5-4; cdr3_aa: CASSQAGTGVSPLHF; cdr3_nt: TGTGCCAGCAGCCAAGCCGGGACAGGGGTGTCACCCCTCCACTTT
j_call: TRBJ1-5; clone_size: -; d_call: -; v_call: TRBV27; cdr3_aa: CASARGLGGNQPQHF; cdr3_nt: TGTGCCAGCGCCCGGGGCCTCGGGGGCAATCAGCCCCAGCATTTT
j_call: TRBJ2-1; clone_size: -; d_call: -; v_call: TRBV5-6; cdr3_aa: CASSGWVREQFF; cdr3_nt: TGTGCCAGCAGCGGGTGGGTCCGGGAGCAGTTCTTC
j_call: TRBJ2-1; clone_size: -; d_call: -; v_call: TRBV11-2; cdr3_aa: CASSPFYRQDYNEQFF; cdr3_nt: TGTGCCAGCAGCCCCTTTTACAGGCAGGACTACAATGAGCAGTTCTTC
j_call: TRBJ1-2; clone_size: -; d_call: -; v_call: TRBV10-2; cdr3_aa: CASSDAADPFYGYTF; cdr3_nt: TGCGCCAGCAGTGACGCGGCAGATCCATTCTATGGCTACACCTTC
j_call: TRBJ2-1; clone_size: -; d_call: TRBD2; v_call: TRBV7-2; cdr3_aa: CASSGTSGPRFYEQFF; cdr3_nt: TGTGCCAGCAGCGGGACTAGCGGGCCCAGATTCTATGAGCAGTTCTTC
j_call: TRBJ1-1; clone_size: -; d_call: -; v_call: TRBV6-1; cdr3_aa: CASSSYGATEAFF; cdr3_nt: TGTGCCAGCAGTAGCTACGGTGCCACTGAAGCTTTCTTT
j_call: TRBJ2-1; clone_size: few; d_call: -; v_call: TRBV5-1; cdr3_aa: CASSPMSDVEQFF; cdr3_nt: TGCGCCAGCAGCCCTATGAGCGACGTTGAGCAGTTCTTC
j_call: TRBJ1-2; clone_size: -; d_call: TRBD1; v_call: TRBV6-5; cdr3_aa: CASSGTGAPNYGYTF; cdr3_nt: TGTGCCAGCAGTGGGACAGGAGCTCCTAACTATGGCTACACCTTC
j_call: TRBJ1-2; clone_size: -; d_call: TRBD1; v_call: TRBV2; cdr3_aa: CASQQGGLSQNYGYTF; cdr3_nt: TGTGCCAGTCAACAGGGGGGTCTAAGTCAAAACTATGGCTACACCTTC
j_call: TRBJ2-2; clone_size: -; d_call: -; v_call: TRBV20-1; cdr3_aa: CSATLPRDATGELFF; cdr3_nt: TGCAGTGCTACCCTTCCTCGGGATGCTACCGGGGAGCTGTTTTTT
j_call: TRBJ2-7; clone_size: -; d_call: TRBD1; v_call: TRBV12-5; cdr3_aa: CASGGTGANEQYF; cdr3_nt: TGTGCTAGTGGTGGGACAGGGGCGAACGAGCAGTACTTC
j_call: TRBJ2-3; clone_size: -; d_call: TRBD2; v_call: TRBV27; cdr3_aa: CASSFRTSDRTDTQYF; cdr3_nt: TGTGCCAGCAGTTTCCGGACTAGCGACCGCACAGATACGCAGTATTTT
j_call: TRBJ1-1; clone_size: -; d_call: TRBD1; v_call: TRBV9; cdr3_aa: CASSDKPGTGNTEAFF; cdr3_nt: TGTGCCAGCAGCGACAAGCCCGGGACAGGGAACACTGAAGCTTTCTTT
j_call: TRBJ1-2; clone_size: -; d_call: TRBD1; v_call: TRBV7-2; cdr3_aa: CASSLVGTGGFDVGGYTF; cdr3_nt: TGTGCCAGCAGCTTAGTGGGGACAGGGGGCTTTGACGTGGGTGGCTACACCTTC
j_call: TRBJ2-3; clone_size: -; d_call: TRBD2; v_call: TRBV7-9; cdr3_aa: CASSAKLAGRADTQYF; cdr3_nt: TGTGCCAGCAGCGCAAAACTAGCGGGCAGAGCAGATACGCAGTATTTT
j_call: TRBJ1-2; clone_size: -; d_call: -; v_call: TRBV5-1; cdr3_aa: CASSLDRQSANYGYTF; cdr3_nt: TGCGCCAGCAGCTTGGACAGGCAGTCAGCTAACTATGGCTACACCTTC
j_call: TRBJ1-6; clone_size: once; d_call: TRBD1; v_call: TRBV19; cdr3_aa: CASSIRTGPALENSPLHF; cdr3_nt: TGTGCCAGTAGTATCCGGACAGGTCCTGCATTGGAAAATTCACCCCTCCACTTT
j_call: TRBJ1-6; clone_size: -; d_call: TRBD1; v_call: TRBV6-5; cdr3_aa: CASRKGDRVNSPLHF; cdr3_nt: TGTGCCAGCAGGAAGGGGGACAGGGTTAATTCACCCCTCCACTTT
j_call: TRBJ1-5; clone_size: -; d_call: -; v_call: TRBV28; cdr3_aa: CASMLGGSNQPQHF; cdr3_nt: TGTGCCAGCATGTTAGGGGGTAGCAATCAGCCCCAGCATTTT
j_call: TRBJ1-5; clone_size: once; d_call: TRBD1; v_call: TRBV6-5; cdr3_aa: CASQTGTQPQHF; cdr3_nt: TGTGCCAGCCAGACAGGGACTCAGCCCCAGCATTTT
j_call: TRBJ2-7; clone_size: few; d_call: TRBD1; v_call: TRBV5-6; cdr3_aa: CASSGTGGYNEQYF; cdr3_nt: TGTGCCAGCAGCGGGACAGGGGGCTACAACGAGCAGTACTTC
j_call: TRBJ2-2; clone_size: once; d_call: -; v_call: TRBV7-2; cdr3_aa: CASTARPGMNTGELFF; cdr3_nt: TGTGCCAGCACCGCCCGCCCAGGCATGAACACCGGGGAGCTGTTTTTT
j_call: TRBJ1-1; clone_size: -; d_call: -; v_call: TRBV7-9; cdr3_aa: CASSKKPEAFF; cdr3_nt: TGTGCCAGCAGCAAAAAACCTGAAGCTTTCTTT
j_call: TRBJ1-2; clone_size: -; d_call: -; v_call: TRBV29-1; cdr3_aa: CSGVGDHYGYTF; cdr3_nt: TGCAGCGGTGTCGGGGACCACTATGGCTACACCTTC